Following are 5 T cell receptor beta chains from one sample sequenced in a study of response to subunit inactivated influenza vaccine. TCRdb called the RT-PCR reads again in MiXCR, with one record for every CDR3 protein. The profile covers 300,000 to 350,000 distinct CDR3 sequences, with around 20% appearing a single time and 9% to 12% taken by the ten largest. The sample consisted of PBMCs from blood, taken less than 22 months after vaccination. The receptors were sampled from a man aged 50 to 69 who received an inactivated influenza vaccine.

This clonotype was seen at least ten times. CDR3 residues: CAISEYSMETTGELFF. Written as DNA, the CDR3 is TGTGCCATCAGTGAGTACTCCATGGAGACTACCGGGGAGCTGTTTTTT. This chain uses TRBV10-3 with TRBJ2-2; D is undetermined. V lost 1 base, J lost 5 bases, and 14 bases lay in between. The length of the CDR3 is 16 residues. CDR1 and CDR2 (germline): ENHRY, SYGVKD.

This clonotype was picked up a small number of times. The gene calls are TRBV6-1 and TRBJ1-2; weak D call: TRBD1 (5 bases). The CDR3 sequence is 13 residues long. The V gene's germline CDR1 is MNHNS and CDR2 SASEGT. Trimming removed 8 bases from V and 6 bases from J, with 16 bases in between. CDR3 nucleotides: TGTGCCAGCTCCCCCGGGGACCGAGATGGCTACACCTTC. As protein: CASSPGDRDGYTF.

The chain uses TRBV11-2 and TRBJ1-4; D not certain. CDR1 is SGHAT, CDR2 FQNNGV, per germline. The CDR3 is made up of 11 amino acids. With 4 bases removed from V and 5 bases from J, the gap between germline ends came to 2 bases. The CDR3 here is CASSSNEKLFF. CDR3 nucleotides: TGTGCCAGCAGCTCCAATGAAAAACTGTTTTTT.

The chain joins TRBV20-1 to TRBJ2-7; 15 bases align to TRBD2. The CDR3 extends over 17 amino acids. Germline V gene data show CDR1 as DFQATT and CDR2 as SNEGSKA (reference sequence). V shed 2 bases and J 2 bases; nucleotides not matched to a gene: 7. CDR3 amino acids: CSARSGLAGGRTYEQYF. CDR3 coding DNA: TGCAGTGCTAGATCGGGACTAGCGGGGGGTCGAACCTACGAGCAGTACTTC.

The table lists this clonotype with a few counts. Relative to the germline gene, one junction end is altered; a read error may explain this. This sequence joins TRBV5-1 and TRBJ1-1, with 7 positions matching TRBD1. Per the germline V gene, CDR1 is SGHRS and CDR2 is YFSETQ. CDR3 length: 14 residues. The CDR3 sequence: CASTQSTGITEVFF. The CDR3 nucleotides are TGCGCCAGCACCCAATCGACAGGGATCACTGAAGTTTTCTTT.